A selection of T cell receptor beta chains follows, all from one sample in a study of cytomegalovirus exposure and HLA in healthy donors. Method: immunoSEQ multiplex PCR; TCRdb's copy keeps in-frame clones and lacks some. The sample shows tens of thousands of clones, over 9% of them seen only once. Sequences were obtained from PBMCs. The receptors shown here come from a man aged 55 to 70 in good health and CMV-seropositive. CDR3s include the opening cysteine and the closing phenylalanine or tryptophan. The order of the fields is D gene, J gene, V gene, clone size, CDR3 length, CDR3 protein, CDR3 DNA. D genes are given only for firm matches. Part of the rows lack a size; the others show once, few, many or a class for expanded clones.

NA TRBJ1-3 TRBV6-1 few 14 CASRRRGDGNTIYF TGTGCCAGCAGGAGGCGGGGGGACGGAAACACCATATATTTT
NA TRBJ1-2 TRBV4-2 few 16 CASSQDYGEANYGYTF TGTGCCAGCAGCCAAGATTACGGAGAAGCTAACTATGGCTACACCTTC
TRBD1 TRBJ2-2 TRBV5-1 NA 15 CASSMQGARTGELFF TGCGCCAGTAGCATGCAGGGGGCGCGGACCGGGGAGCTGTTTTTT
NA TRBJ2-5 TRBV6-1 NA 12 CASGQLQETQYF TGTGCCAGCGGACAGCTACAAGAGACCCAGTACTTC
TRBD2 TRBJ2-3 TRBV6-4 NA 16 CASSDSGLASTDTQYF TGTGCCAGCAGTGACTCGGGACTAGCAAGCACAGATACGCAGTATTTT
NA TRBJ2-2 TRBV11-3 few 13 CASSRAGTGELFF TGTGCCAGCAGCAGGGCGGGGACCGGGGAGCTGTTTTTT
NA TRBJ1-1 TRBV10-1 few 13 CASSEQGGTEAFF TGCGCCAGCAGTGAACAGGGAGGGACTGAAGCTTTCTTT
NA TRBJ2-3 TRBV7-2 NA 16 CASSLAGAVSPDTQYF TGTGCCAGCAGCTTAGCGGGGGCAGTATCCCCAGATACGCAGTATTTT
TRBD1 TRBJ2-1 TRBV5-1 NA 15 CASSSPGQGRAMWFF TGCGCCAGCAGCTCGCCGGGACAGGGAAGGGCCATGTGGTTCTTC
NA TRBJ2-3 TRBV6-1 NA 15 CASGREGVIGDTQYF TGTGCCAGCGGAAGAGAAGGGGTGATTGGAGATACGCAGTATTTT
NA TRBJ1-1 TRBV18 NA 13 CASSPGQGTEAFF TGTGCCAGCTCACCCGGCCAGGGCACTGAAGCTTTCTTT
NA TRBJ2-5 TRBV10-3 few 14 CAIRKTPYQETQYF TGTGCCATCCGTAAGACTCCGTACCAAGAGACCCAGTACTTC
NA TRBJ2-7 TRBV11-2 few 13 CASSLGAGDEQYF TGTGCCAGCAGCTTAGGTGCCGGGGACGAGCAGTACTTC
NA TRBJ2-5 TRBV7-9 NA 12 CASSLVGETQYF TGTGCCAGCAGCTTAGTGGGCGAGACCCAGTACTTC
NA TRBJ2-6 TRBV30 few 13 CAWSFGGANVLTF TGTGCCTGGAGTTTCGGGGGGGCCAACGTCCTGACTTTC
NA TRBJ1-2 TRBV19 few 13 CASGGVQPGGYTF TGTGCCAGCGGAGGGGTGCAGCCAGGGGGCTACACCTTC
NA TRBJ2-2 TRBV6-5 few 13 CASSYSGTGELFF TGTGCCAGCAGTTACTCCGGCACCGGGGAGCTGTTTTTT
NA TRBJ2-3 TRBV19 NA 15 CASSTGPWGTDTQYF TGTGCCAGTAGCACAGGGCCCTGGGGGACAGATACGCAGTATTTT
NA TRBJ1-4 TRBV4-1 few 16 CASSQDGAGANEKLFF TGCGCCAGCAGCCAAGACGGGGCGGGGGCAAATGAAAAACTGTTTTTT
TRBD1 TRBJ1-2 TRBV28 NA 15 CASSKGQPPGYGYTF TGTGCCAGCAGTAAGGGACAGCCCCCGGGCTATGGCTACACCTTC
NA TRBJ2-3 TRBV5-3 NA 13 CARSLDRTDTQYF TGTGCCAGAAGCTTGGACCGGACAGATACGCAGTATTTT
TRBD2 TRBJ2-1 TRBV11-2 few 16 CASSLQPGLAGDEQFF TGTGCCAGCAGCCTCCAGCCGGGACTAGCGGGAGACGAGCAGTTCTTC
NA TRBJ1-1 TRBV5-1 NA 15 CASSLTTAGASEAFF TGCGCCAGCAGCTTGACAACGGCCGGAGCGAGTGAAGCTTTCTTT
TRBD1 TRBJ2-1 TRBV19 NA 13 CASSLDRGYEQFF TGTGCCAGTAGTCTAGACAGGGGATATGAGCAGTTCTTC
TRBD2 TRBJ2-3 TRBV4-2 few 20 CASSPLGRLAGGQGTDTQYF TGTGCCAGCAGCCCCCTGGGGAGGCTAGCGGGGGGGCAGGGCACAGATACGCAGTATTTT
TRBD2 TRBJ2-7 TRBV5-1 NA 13 CASSWGLGGEQYF TGCGCCAGCAGCTGGGGACTAGGGGGCGAGCAGTACTTC
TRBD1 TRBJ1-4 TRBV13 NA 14 CASSLGTGDEKLFF TGTGCCAGCAGCCTCGGGACAGGGGATGAAAAACTGTTTTTT
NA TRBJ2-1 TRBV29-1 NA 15 CSVPRTDRSYNEQFF TGCAGCGTACCCAGGACAGACCGCTCCTACAATGAGCAGTTCTTC
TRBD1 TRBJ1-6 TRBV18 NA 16 CASSPGGQGQYSPLHF TGTGCCAGCTCACCAGGTGGACAGGGCCAATATTCACCCCTCCACTTT
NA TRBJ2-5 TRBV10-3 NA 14 CAISPTEYQETQYF TGTGCCATCAGCCCGACAGAGTACCAAGAGACCCAGTACTTC
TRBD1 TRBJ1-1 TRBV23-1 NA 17 CASGRGVLRGPYTEAFF TGCGCCAGCGGCCGAGGGGTTCTCAGGGGGCCCTACACTGAAGCTTTCTTT
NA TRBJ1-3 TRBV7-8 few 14 CASSLGPSGNTIYF TGTGCCAGCAGCTTAGGGCCATCCGGAAACACCATATATTTT
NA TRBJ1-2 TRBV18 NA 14 CASSPRDKGNGYTF TGTGCCAGCTCACCCCGGGACAAAGGAAATGGCTACACCTTC
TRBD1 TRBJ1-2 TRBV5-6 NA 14 CASSLVQGAGGYTF TGTGCCAGCAGCTTGGTTCAGGGGGCGGGTGGCTACACCTTC
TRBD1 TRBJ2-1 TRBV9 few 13 CASSGQGSIEQFF TGTGCCAGCAGCGGACAGGGATCGATTGAGCAGTTCTTC
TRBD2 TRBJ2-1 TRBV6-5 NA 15 CASSYRREGYNEQFF TGTGCCAGCAGTTACCGGCGGGAGGGCTACAATGAGCAGTTCTTC
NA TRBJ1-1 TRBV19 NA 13 CASTLTGSTEAFF TGTGCCAGTACCCTAACAGGGAGCACTGAAGCTTTCTTT
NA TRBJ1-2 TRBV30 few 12 CAWSVSEGGYTF TGTGCCTGGAGTGTATCCGAGGGAGGCTACACCTTC
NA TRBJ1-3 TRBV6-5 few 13 CASRQSAGNTIYF TGTGCCAGCAGACAGTCTGCTGGAAACACCATATATTTT
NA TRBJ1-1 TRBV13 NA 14 CASSLSLPNTEAFF TGTGCCAGCAGCCTGTCTCTCCCGAACACTGAAGCTTTCTTT
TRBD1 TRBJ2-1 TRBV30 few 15 CAWEPSGQGYNEQFF TGTGCCTGGGAGCCCTCGGGACAGGGCTACAATGAGCAGTTCTTC
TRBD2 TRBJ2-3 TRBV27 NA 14 CASSRLADSYTQYF TGTGCCAGCAGTCGACTAGCGGATTCTTATACGCAGTATTTT
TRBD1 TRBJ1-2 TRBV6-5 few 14 CASRQDRVNYGYTF TGTGCCAGCCGACAAGACAGGGTTAACTATGGCTACACCTTC
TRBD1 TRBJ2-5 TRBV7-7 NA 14 CASSLGDSQETQYF TGTGCTAGCAGCTTAGGGGACAGCCAAGAGACCCAGTACTTC
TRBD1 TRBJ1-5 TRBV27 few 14 CASSLTGGGQPQHF TGTGCCAGCAGTTTGACAGGGGGCGGTCAGCCCCAGCATTTT
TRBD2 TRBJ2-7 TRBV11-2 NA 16 CASSSRLAGLVYEQYF TGTGCCAGCAGCTCTCGACTAGCGGGACTCGTGTACGAGCAGTACTTC
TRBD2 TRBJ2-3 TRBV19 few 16 CASSIGLAGLGDTQYF TGTGCCAGTAGTATAGGACTAGCGGGTCTTGGAGATACGCAGTATTTT
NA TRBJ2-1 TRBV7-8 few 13 CASSQAGVGEQFF TGTGCCAGCAGCCAGGCAGGGGTTGGGGAGCAGTTCTTC
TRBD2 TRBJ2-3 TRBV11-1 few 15 CASSSPGLAGGPEYF TGTGCCAGCAGCTCACCGGGACTAGCGGGAGGGCCTGAGTATTTT